Here is one T cell receptor beta chain with its context. Its cognate antigen has yet to be identified. Base qualities are not provided; no much larger clone lies one nucleotide away. The CDR3 spans 14 residues, from the cysteine through the phenylalanine. Only the CDR3 region is kept as DNA, spanning 42 bases read in frame from base 1. V is pruned by 1 base and J by 6 bases, leaving 0 bases of the junction without a gene match. For CDR1 and CDR2, the germline V gene lists SGDLS and YYNGEE. The sample comes from a study of vaccination effects on CD4 cells after COVID-19 (dated by TCRdb to 2021 to 2024). Background for the entire study: Participants received two doses of either the BNT162b2 or the mRNA-1273 mRNA SARS-CoV-2 vaccine. Altogether, roughly 10 COVID-19 convalescent patients and several SARS-CoV-2-naive healthy vaccine recipients made up the full study. In both COVID-19 convalescent patients and infection-naive vaccine recipients, the study compared SARS-CoV-2 spike-specific CD4+ TCR repertoires from before mRNA vaccination with those from after it. The Oncomine TCR Beta short-read assay on an Illumina iSeq 100 was used to sequence cultures from other donors in the study. What the study reported, not specific to this receptor: Marked clonal contraction was observed in both infection-induced and vaccine-induced clones at late post-vaccination timepoints, consistent with waning T cell responses. In healthy vaccine recipients, vaccine-induced clones were almost all SARS-CoV-2 mono-reactive, with only 1 of 255 cross-reactive with common cold coronaviruses. The study was limited by a small number of convalescent patients, and early post-infection timepoints were lacking.

Library preparation used the immunoSEQ multiplex PCR assay. TCR beta CDR3 sequencing was performed on DNA from the cultured, isolated CD4+ T cells. The authors processed their data as follows. Non-productive TCR sequences were discarded, and reads were trimmed to the CDR3 region, with only CDR3s of 7 or more amino acids retained. The MANAFEST web app was used to identify antigen-specific clonotypes by comparing expansion in peptide wells with expansion in reference cultures. Positive clones required FDR<0.05 expansion versus reference and all other wells, odds ratio above 5, and frequency above 0.1% in two replicate wells. Clonotypes significantly expanded in SARS-CoV-2 spike wells and in at least one common cold coronavirus spike condition were defined as cross-reactive. CDR3 similarity was assessed by Levenshtein distance with the stringdist R package, and unrooted trees were built with ape in R 3.6.1. As stored in TCRdb, this immuneACCESS dataset retains in-frame rearrangements with V and J assigned. A fraction of the clones does not appear; measured against another copy, unresolved V genes explain less than half of the discrepancy, and the remainder lacks a known reason. That table supplies the V and J calls and clone size; D and trimming were determined from the DNA. The sample table lists around 83,000 clones, around 74% of them with a count of one. Approximately 1.7% of the sample is in the top ten clones.

In the ViraFEST assay, PBMC were stimulated with viral peptide pools, and antigen-specific CD4+ T cell clonotypes were then identified by expansion using TCR sequencing. After less than 13 days of culture, CD4+ T cells were isolated with the EasySep CD4+ T cell isolation kit. The absence of prior SARS-CoV-2 infection in healthy vaccine recipients was confirmed by negative nucleocapsid antibodies before and after vaccination. Each well held two million PBMC cultured in IMDM containing approximately 5.2% human AB serum, roughly 9.9 IU/ml IL-2 and gentamicin, along with roughly 10 ug/ml peptides. Half of the culture medium was replaced with fresh IL-2-containing medium on days 3 and 7. Each peptide stimulation condition was cultured in triplicate wells unless otherwise noted. PBMC were separated from whole blood using Ficoll-Paque Plus gradient centrifugation and were then either cryopreserved at -140C or used fresh. Overlapping peptide pools spanned the spike proteins of SARS-CoV-2 and the common cold coronaviruses HCoV-NL63, HCoV-OC43 and HCoV-229E. Genomic DNA was extracted from cultured CD4+ T cells with the QIAamp micro DNA kit.

The sequenced sample was CD4+ T cells from PBMCs cultured with HCoV-229E spike peptides, obtained before COVID-19 vaccination. This sample's cell subset or site label indicates: HCoV-229E spike overlapping peptide pool stimulation. The clonotype originates from a human donor who received a COVID-19 vaccine. This sequence uses TRBV9 and TRBJ2-2, and 10 junctional nucleotides match TRBD2. The nucleotides read TGTGCCAGCAGCGTACTAGCGGGGGCCGGGGAGCTGTTTTTT. Its coded protein is CASSVLAGAGELFF.